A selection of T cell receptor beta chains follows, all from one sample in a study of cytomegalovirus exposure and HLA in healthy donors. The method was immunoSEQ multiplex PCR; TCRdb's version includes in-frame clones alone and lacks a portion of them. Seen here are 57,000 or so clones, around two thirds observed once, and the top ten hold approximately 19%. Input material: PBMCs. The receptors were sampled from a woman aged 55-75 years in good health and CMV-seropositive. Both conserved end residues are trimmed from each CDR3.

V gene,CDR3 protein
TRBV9,ASSGGGSVASGANVLT
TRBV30,ARQAENQETQY
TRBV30,AWRRGYTEAF
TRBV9,ASSVEGLAAGELF
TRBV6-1,ASSEATGGETQY
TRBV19,ASSVSGGAWNEQF
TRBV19,ASSPGTGANTEAF
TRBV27,ASSSSFEKRGRYHEQF
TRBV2,ASSGAYSNTGELF
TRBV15,ATSRVLGQAAAWEAF
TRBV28,ASRALSSGTSTDTQY
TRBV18,ASSPEAVGGHEQY
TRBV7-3,ASSPQGGGNTIY
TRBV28,ASILTDARDEQF
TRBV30,AWTPGSNQPQH
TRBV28,ASSLTLSYEQY
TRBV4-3,ASSPLITSGGDNEQF
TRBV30,AWSDTLNSPLH
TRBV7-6,ASSLVSSRGNEQF
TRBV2,ASRTGVGDYGYT
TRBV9,ASSVAEGPRETQY
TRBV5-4,ASSRGQGYNEQF
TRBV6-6,ASSFLAGAYEQY
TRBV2,ASSPYRDDGELF
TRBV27,ASRTLGTYYEQY
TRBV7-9,ASSFGGKDGYT
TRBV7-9,ASSFQQLEREAF
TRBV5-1,ASTLLGDNYGYT
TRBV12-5,ASGFGDGGRQPQH
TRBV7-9,ASSLGPLRDEQF
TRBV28,ASSSLSGQPYGYT
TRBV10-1,ASSEQNTGELF
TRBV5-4,ASSLDPTSTDTQY
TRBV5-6,ASSPLTGEADTQY
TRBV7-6,ASSSQGMNTEAF
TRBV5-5,ASSLQGVSYEQY
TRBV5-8,ASSAQGDYEQY
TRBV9,ASSPDRGAEQY
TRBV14,ASRAGGLNTGELF
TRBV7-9,ASSLSGRDRGFGYT
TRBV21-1,ASSKYKDRCCGNQPQH
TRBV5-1,ATSLQRERTEAF
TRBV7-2,ASSPVGGRTEAF
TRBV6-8,ASSSPGTDENTIY
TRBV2,ASRDRNSPLH
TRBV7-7,ASSPRLAGADWNEQF
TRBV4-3,ASSQPQGENTEAF
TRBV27,ASSSLTGGSRGVTEAF
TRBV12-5,ASGLVLTAGVDEQF
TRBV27,ASAGTVQETQY
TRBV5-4,ASSQAGDNNEQF
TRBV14,ASSRGDSLNEKLF
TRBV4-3,ASSQDGNRYNEQF
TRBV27,ASRPGTGGSQPQH